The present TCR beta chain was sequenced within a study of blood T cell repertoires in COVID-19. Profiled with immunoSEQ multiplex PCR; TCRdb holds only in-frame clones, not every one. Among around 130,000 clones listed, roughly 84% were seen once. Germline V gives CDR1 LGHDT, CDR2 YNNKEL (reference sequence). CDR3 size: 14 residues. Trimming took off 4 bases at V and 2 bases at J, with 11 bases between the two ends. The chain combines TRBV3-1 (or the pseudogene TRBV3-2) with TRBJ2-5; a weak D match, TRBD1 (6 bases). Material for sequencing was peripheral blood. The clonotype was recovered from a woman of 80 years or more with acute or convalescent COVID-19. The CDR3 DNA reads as TGTGCCAGCAGCCGGGGGACATTTCAAGAGACCCAGTACTTC. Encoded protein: CASSRGTFQETQYF.